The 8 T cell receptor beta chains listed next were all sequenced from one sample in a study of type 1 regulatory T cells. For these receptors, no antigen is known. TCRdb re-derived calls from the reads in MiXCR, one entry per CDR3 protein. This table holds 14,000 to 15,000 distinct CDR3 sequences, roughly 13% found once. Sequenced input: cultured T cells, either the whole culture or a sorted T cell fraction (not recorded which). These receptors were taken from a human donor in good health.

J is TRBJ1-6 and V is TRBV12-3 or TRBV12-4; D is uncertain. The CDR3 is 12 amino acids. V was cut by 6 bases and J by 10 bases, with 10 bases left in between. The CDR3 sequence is CASSGWESPLHF. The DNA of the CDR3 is TGTGCCAGCAGCGGGTGGGAATCACCCCTCCACTTT.

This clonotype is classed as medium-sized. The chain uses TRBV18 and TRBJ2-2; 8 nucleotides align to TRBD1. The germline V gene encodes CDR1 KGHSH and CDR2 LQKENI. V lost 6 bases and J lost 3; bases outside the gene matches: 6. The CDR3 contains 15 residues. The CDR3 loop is CASSQRTGHTGELFF. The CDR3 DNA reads TGTGCCAGCTCCCAACGGACAGGGCACACCGGGGAGCTGTTTTTT.

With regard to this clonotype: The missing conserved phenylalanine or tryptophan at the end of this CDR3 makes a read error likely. CDR3 region: CSESPGLAEETQYL. DNA for the CDR3: TGCAGTGAGTCTCCGGGACTAGCGGAAGAGACCCAGTACCTC. V gene TRBV20-1 combines with J gene TRBJ2-5; 11 bases map to TRBD2. V trimming: 7 bases; J trimming: 3 bases; junction bases outside the gene matches: 7. This CDR3 has 14 residues. The germline V gene has CDR1 DFQATT and CDR2 SNEGSKA (reference sequence).

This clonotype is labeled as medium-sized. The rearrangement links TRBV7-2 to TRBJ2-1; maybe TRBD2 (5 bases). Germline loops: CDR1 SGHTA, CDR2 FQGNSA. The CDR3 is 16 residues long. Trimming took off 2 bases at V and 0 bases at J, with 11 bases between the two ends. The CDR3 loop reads CASSLSSASSYNEQFF. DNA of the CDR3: TGTGCCAGCAGCTTAAGTAGCGCTTCCTCCTACAATGAGCAGTTCTTC.

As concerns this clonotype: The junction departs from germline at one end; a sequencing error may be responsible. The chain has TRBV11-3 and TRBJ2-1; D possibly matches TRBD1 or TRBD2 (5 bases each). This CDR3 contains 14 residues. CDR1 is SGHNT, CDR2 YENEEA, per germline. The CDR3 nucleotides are TGTACCAGCAGCTCGAGGGGAGAGGCTGATGAGCAGTTCTTC. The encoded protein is CTSSSRGEADEQFF.

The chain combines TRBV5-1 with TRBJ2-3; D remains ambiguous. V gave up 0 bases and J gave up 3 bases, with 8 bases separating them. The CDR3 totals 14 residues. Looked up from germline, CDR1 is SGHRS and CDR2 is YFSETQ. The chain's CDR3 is CASSLVGSTDTQYF. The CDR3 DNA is TGCGCCAGCAGCTTGGTTGGATCTACAGATACGCAGTATTTT. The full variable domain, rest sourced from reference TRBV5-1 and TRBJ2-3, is KAGVTQTPRYLIKTRGQQVTLSCSPISGHRSVSWYQQTPGQGLQFLFEYFSETQRNKGNFPGRFSGRQFSNSRSEMNVSTLELGDSALYLCASSLVGSTDTQYFGPGTRLTVL.

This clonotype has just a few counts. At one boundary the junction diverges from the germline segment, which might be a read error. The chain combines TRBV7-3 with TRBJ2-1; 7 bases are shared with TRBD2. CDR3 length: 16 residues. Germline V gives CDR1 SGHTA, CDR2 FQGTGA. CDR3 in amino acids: CTSSGIGVSSYNEQFF. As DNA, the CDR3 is TGTACCAGCAGCGGGATCGGCGTCAGTTCCTACAATGAGCAGTTCTTC. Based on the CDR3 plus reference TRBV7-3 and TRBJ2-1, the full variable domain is GAGVSQTPSNKVTEKGKYVELRCDPISGHTALYWYRQSLGQGPEFLIYFQGTGAADDSGLPNDRFFAVRPEGSVSTLKIQRTERGDSAVYLCTSSGIGVSSYNEQFFGPGTRLTVL.

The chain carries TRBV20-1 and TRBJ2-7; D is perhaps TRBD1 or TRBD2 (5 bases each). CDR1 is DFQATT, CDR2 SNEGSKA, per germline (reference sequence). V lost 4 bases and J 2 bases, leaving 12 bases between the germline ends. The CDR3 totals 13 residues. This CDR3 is CSAKGQGAYEQYF. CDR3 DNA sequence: TGCAGTGCTAAGGGCCAGGGAGCCTACGAGCAGTACTTC.